Below are 2 T cell receptor beta chains sequenced from a single sample in a study of CD8 T cells in Susac syndrome. With random hexamers, 0.5 to 1 ug RNA was reverse transcribed. In TCRdb, the immunoSEQ multiplex PCR reads were re-called with MiXCR into one record per CDR3 protein. The sample has 250,000 to 300,000 distinct CDR3 sequences, approximately 81% seen once. The material sequenced was CD8+ T cells from PBMCs. The receptors here all came from a human donor with multiple sclerosis.

V gene TRBV9 combines with J gene TRBJ1-6; D remains ambiguous. Trimming took off 0 bases at V and 2 bases at J, with 9 bases between the two ends. Germline CDR1 reads SGDLS; CDR2 reads YYNGEE. This CDR3 region has 16 residues. CDR3 region: CASSVAIGTYNSPLHF. The CDR3 DNA sequence: TGTGCCAGCAGCGTAGCTATCGGCACCTATAATTCACCCCTCCACTTT.

V and J are TRBV27 and TRBJ1-1, with 12 bases lining up with TRBD1. Germline V gives CDR1 MNHEY, CDR2 SMNVEV (reference sequence). There are 15 residues in the CDR3. Trimming took 6 bases from V and 5 from J; bases not matched to a gene: 7. The CDR3 here is CASSSGTGGRTEAFF. The CDR3 DNA follows: TGTGCCAGCAGCTCCGGGACAGGGGGCCGGACTGAAGCTTTCTTT.